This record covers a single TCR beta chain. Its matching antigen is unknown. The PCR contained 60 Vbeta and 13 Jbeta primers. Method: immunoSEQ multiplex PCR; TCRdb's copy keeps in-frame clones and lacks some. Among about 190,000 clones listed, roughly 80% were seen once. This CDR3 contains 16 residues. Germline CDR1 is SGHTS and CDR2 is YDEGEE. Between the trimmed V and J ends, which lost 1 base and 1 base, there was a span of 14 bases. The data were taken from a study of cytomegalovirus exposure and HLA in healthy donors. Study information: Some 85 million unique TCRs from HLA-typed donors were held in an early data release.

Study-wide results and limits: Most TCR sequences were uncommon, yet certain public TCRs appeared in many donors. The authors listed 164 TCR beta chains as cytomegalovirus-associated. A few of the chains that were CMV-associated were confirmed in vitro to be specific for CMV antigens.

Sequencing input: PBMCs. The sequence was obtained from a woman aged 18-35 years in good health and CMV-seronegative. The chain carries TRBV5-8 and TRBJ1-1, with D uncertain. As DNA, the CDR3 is TGTGCCAGCAGCTTGAGTGAGTCCAGGCCGAACACTGAAGCTTTCTTT. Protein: CASSLSESRPNTEAFF. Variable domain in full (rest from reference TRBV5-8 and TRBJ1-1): EAGVTQSPTHLIKTRGQQATLRCSPISGHTSVYWYQQALGLGLQFLLWYDEGEERNRGNFPPRFSGRQFPNYSSELNVNALELEDSALYLCASSLSESRPNTEAFFGQGTRLTVV.